A single sample gave rise to the 6 T cell receptor beta chains below, sequenced in a study of blood T cell repertoires in COVID-19. Using immunoSEQ multiplex PCR, the repertoire was profiled, and TCRdb retains in-frame clones only, with some absent. The table shows approximately 140,000 clones, with 60% to 85% occurring only once. The sample was peripheral blood. Receptor source: a man aged 50-59 years with acute or convalescent COVID-19.

In this sample, this clone turned up a few times. The chain carries TRBV28 and TRBJ1-2; 7 bases agree with TRBD1. The length of the CDR3 is 15 residues. Germline loops: CDR1 MDHEN, CDR2 SYDVKM. J was trimmed by 4 bases and V by 4 bases; bases with no gene match: 9. CDR3 sequence (DNA): TGTGCCAGCAGTTCGACGGGACAGAGACTCTATGGCTACACCTTC. Amino acids: CASSSTGQRLYGYTF.

This chain connects TRBV5-1 to TRBJ2-1; 9 bases align to TRBD2. CDR3 length equals 15 residues. The junction had 10 bases not matched to a gene; V was cut back by 4 bases and J by 8 bases. CDR1 and CDR2 (germline): SGHRS, YFSETQ. The CDR3 sequence is CASSKNRGLADEQFF. The CDR3 region has the DNA TGCGCCAGCAGCAAGAACAGGGGACTAGCAGATGAGCAGTTCTTC.

The rearrangement links TRBV4-1 to TRBJ1-1; 9 bases are a match to TRBD1. This CDR3 has 16 amino acids. After removal of 1 base from V and 0 bases from J, the junction contained 3 bases not matched to a gene. Per germline, CDR1 MGHRA and CDR2 YSYEKL. CDR3 nucleotides: TGCGCCAGCAGCCAAGCCGGACAGGGGTTGAACACTGAAGCTTTCTTT. Protein: CASSQAGQGLNTEAFF.

CDR3 in DNA: TGTGCCACCAGGGCCGGGACAGGGGGAACCGGGGAGCTGTTTTTT. This codes for CATRAGTGGTGELFF. The rearrangement joins TRBV24-1 to TRBJ2-2; 11 bases line up with TRBD1. This CDR3 is built from 15 residues. CDR1 KGHDR and CDR2 SFDVKD come from the germline V gene. The J segment lost 5 bases and the V segment lost 7 bases, leaving 5 bases of the junction unmatched.

V is TRBV7-9 and J is TRBJ1-2; 8 bases agree with TRBD1. The CDR3 is 14 amino acids. Per the germline V gene, CDR1 is SEHNR and CDR2 is FQNEAQ (reference sequence). V was pared by 5 bases and J by 2 bases, with 4 bases of the junction left unmatched. CDR3 in amino acids: CASSTRDRNYGYTF. DNA of the CDR3: TGTGCCAGCAGCACCCGGGACAGGAACTATGGCTACACCTTC.

The chain employs TRBV7-2 and TRBJ2-5, with D possibly TRBD1 on 6 matching bases. Trimming removed 1 base from V and 5 bases from J, with 8 bases in between. The CDR3 is 13 residues long. Germline values: CDR1 SGHTA, CDR2 FQGNSA. CDR3 in amino acids: CASSLGGRETQYF. Written as DNA, the CDR3 is TGTGCCAGCAGCTTAGGGGGGCGGGAGACCCAGTACTTC.